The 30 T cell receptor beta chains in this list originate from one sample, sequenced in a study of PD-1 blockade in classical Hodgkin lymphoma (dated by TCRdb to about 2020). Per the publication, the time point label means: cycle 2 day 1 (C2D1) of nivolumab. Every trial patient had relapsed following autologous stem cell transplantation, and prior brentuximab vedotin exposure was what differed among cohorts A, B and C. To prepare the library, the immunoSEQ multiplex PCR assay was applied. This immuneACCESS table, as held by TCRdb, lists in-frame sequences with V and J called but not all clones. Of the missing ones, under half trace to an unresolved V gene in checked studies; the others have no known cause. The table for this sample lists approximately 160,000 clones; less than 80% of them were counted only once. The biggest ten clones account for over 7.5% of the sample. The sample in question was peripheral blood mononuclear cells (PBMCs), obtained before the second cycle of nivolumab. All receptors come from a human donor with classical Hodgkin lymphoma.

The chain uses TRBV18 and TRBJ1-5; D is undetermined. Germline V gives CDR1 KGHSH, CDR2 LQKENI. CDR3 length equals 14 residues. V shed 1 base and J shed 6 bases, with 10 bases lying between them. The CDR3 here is CASSPRAGSQPQHF. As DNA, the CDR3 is TGTGCCAGCTCACCACGGGCGGGCTCTCAGCCCCAGCATTTT.

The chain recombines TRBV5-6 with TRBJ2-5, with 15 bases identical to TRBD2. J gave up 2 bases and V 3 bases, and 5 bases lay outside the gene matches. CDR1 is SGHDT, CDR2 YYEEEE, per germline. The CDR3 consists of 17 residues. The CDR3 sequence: CASSSLGLAGGQETQYF. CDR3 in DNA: TGTGCCAGCAGCTCGCTAGGACTAGCGGGGGGGCAAGAGACCCAGTACTTC.

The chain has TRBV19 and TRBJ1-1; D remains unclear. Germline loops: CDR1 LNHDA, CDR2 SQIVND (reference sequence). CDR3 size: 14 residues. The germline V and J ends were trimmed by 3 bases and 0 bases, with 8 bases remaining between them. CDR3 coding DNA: TGTGCCAGTAGTATGGCAGTGATGAACACTGAAGCTTTCTTT. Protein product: CASSMAVMNTEAFF. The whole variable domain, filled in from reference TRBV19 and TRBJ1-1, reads DGGITQSPKYLFRKEGQNVTLSCEQNLNHDAMYWYRQDPGQGLRLIYYSQIVNDFQKGDIAEGYSVSREKKESFPLTVTSAQKNPTAFYLCASSMAVMNTEAFFGQGTRLTVV.

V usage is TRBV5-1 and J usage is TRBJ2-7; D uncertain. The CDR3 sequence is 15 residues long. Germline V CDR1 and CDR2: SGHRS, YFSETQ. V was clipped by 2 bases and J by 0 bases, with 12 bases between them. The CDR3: CASSFGVSSSYEQYF. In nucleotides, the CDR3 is TGCGCCAGCAGCTTTGGCGTCAGCAGCTCCTACGAGCAGTACTTC.

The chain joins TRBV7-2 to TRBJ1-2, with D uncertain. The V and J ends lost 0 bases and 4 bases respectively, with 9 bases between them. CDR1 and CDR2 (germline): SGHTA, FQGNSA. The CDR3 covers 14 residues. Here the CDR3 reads CASSLAGSIYGYTF. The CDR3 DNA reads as TGTGCCAGCAGCTTAGCGGGCAGTATCTATGGCTACACCTTC.

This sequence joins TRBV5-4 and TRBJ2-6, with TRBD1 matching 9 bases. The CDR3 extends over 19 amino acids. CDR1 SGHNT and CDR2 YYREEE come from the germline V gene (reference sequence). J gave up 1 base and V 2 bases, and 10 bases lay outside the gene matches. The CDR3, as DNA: TGTGCCAGCAGCTTAGGCTTACCTGGGACAGGGTCTGGGGCCAACGTCCTGACTTTC. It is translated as CASSLGLPGTGSGANVLTF.

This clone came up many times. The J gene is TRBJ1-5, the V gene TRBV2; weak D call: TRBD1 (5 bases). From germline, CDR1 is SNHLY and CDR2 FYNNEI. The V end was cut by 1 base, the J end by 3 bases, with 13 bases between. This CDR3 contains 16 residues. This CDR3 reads CASSEGYGATNQPQHF. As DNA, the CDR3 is TGTGCCAGCAGTGAAGGGTACGGGGCCACCAATCAGCCCCAGCATTTT.

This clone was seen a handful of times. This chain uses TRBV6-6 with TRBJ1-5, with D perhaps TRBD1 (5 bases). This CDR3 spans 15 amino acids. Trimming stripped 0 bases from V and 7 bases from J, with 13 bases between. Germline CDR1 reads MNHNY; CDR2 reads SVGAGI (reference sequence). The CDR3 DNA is TGTGCCAGCAGTTACTCGGGGCAGGGTGGCCAGCCCCAGCATTTT. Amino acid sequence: CASSYSGQGGQPQHF.

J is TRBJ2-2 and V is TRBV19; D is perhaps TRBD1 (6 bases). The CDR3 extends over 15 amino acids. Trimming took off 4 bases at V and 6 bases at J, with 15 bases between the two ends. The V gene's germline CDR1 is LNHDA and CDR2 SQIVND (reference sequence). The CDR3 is CASSRSQGWSGELFF. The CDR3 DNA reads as TGTGCCAGTAGTAGAAGTCAGGGGTGGTCCGGGGAGCTGTTTTTT.

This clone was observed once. The CDR3 protein is CASSLMVLDSPLHF. In DNA, the CDR3 is TGTGCCAGCAGTTTGATGGTCCTAGATTCACCCCTCCACTTT. The genes are TRBV28 and TRBJ1-6; D not certain. V was clipped by 3 bases and J by 8 bases, with 11 bases between them. Looked up from germline, CDR1 is MDHEN and CDR2 is SYDVKM. This CDR3 comprises 14 residues.

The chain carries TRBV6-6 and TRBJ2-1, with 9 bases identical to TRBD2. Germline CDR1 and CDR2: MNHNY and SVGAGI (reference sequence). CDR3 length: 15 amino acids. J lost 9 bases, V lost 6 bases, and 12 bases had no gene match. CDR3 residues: CASSLSGSPNFEQFF. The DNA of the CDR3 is TGTGCCAGCAGCCTTAGCGGGAGTCCGAACTTTGAGCAGTTCTTC.

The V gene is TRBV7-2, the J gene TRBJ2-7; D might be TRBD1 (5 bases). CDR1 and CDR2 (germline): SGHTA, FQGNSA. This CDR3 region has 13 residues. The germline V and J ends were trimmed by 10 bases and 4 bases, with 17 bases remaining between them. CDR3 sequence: CATGLGAPYEQYF. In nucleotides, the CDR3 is TGTGCCACCGGGTTAGGGGCTCCATACGAGCAGTACTTC.

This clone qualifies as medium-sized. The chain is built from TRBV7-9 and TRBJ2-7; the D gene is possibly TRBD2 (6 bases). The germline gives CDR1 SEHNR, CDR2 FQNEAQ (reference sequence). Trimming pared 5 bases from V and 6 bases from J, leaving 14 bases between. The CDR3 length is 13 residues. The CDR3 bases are TGTGCCAGCAGCCCCCCCACTAGCTTCGAGCAGTACTTC. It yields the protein CASSPPTSFEQYF.

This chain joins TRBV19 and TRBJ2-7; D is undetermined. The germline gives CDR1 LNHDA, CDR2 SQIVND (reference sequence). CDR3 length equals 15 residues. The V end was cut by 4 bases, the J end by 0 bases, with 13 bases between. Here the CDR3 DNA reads TGTGCCAGTAGTAATCCGACACGGAGCTCCTACGAGCAGTACTTC. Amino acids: CASSNPTRSSYEQYF.

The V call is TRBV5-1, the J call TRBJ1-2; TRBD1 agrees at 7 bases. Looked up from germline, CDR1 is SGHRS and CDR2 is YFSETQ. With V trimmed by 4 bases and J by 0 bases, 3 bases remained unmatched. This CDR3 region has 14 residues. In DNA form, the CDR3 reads TGCGCCAGCAGCCGGGACAGAGCTAACTATGGCTACACCTTC. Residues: CASSRDRANYGYTF.

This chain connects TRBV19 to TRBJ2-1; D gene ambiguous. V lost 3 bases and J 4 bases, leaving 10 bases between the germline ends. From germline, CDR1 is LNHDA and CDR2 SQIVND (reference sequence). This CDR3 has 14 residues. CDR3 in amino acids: CASSIAWPYNEQFF. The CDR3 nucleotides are TGTGCCAGTAGTATTGCGTGGCCGTACAATGAGCAGTTCTTC.

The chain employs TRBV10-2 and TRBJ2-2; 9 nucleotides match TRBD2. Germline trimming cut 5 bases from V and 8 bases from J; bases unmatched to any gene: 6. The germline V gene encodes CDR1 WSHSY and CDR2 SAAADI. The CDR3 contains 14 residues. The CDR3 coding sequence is TGCGCCAGCAGTTCGACTAGCGGAGCTGGGGAGCTGTTTTTT. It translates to CASSSTSGAGELFF.

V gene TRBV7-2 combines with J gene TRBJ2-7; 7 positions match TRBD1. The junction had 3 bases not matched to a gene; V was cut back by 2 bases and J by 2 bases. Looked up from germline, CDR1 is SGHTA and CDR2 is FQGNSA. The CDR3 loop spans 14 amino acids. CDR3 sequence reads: CASSLRGQTYEQYF. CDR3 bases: TGTGCCAGCAGCTTACGGGGACAGACCTACGAGCAGTACTTC.

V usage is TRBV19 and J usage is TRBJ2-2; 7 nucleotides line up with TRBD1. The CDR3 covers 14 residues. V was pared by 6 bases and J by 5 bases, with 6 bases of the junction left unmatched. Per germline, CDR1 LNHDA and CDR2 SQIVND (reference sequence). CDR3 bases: TGTGCCAGTAGCCTGGACAGGTTGACCGGGGAGCTGTTTTTT. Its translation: CASSLDRLTGELFF.

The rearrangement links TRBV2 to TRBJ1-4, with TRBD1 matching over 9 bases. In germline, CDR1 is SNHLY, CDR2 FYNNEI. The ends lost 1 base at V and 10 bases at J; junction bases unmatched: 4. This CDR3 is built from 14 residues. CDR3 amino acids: CASSEGQGGGKLFF. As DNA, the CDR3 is TGTGCCAGCAGTGAAGGACAGGGGGGGGGAAAACTGTTTTTT.

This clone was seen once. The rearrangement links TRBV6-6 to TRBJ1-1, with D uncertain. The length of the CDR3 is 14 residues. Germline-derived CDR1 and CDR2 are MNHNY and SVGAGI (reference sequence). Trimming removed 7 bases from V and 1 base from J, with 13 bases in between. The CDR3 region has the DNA TGTGCCAGCAAACGGGGTGGGGAGAACACTGAAGCTTTCTTT. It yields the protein CASKRGGENTEAFF.

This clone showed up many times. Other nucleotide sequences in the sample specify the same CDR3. This chain's CDR3 is CASGPTGGSYGYTF. The CDR3 bases are TGTGCCAGCGGACCGACAGGGGGCAGCTATGGCTACACCTTC. The chain couples TRBV19 to TRBJ1-2, with 10 bases fitting TRBD1. V lost 9 bases and J lost 4; bases outside the gene matches: 8. The CDR3 totals 14 residues. Germline V gene sequence: CDR1 LNHDA, CDR2 SQIVND (reference sequence).

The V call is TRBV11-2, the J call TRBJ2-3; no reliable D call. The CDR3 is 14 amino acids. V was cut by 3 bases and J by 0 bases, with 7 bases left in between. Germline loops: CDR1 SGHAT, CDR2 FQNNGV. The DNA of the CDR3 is TGTGCCAGCAGCTTTACGGTTAGCACAGATACGCAGTATTTT. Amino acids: CASSFTVSTDTQYF. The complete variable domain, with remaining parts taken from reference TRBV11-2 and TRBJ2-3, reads EAGVAQSPRYKIIEKRQSVAFWCNPISGHATLYWYQQILGQGPKLLIQFQNNGVVDDSQLPKDRFSAERLKGVDSTLKIQPAKLEDSAVYLCASSFTVSTDTQYFGPGTRLTVL.

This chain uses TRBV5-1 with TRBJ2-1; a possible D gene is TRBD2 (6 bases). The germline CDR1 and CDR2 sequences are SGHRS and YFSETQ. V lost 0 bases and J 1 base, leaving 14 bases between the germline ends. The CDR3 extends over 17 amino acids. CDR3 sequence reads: CASSLAASANSYNEQFF. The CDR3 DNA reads TGCGCCAGCAGCTTGGCCGCTAGCGCCAATTCCTACAATGAGCAGTTCTTC.

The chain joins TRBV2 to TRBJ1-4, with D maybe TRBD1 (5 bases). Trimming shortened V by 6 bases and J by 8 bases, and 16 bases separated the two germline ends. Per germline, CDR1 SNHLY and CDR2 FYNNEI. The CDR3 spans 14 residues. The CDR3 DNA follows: TGTGCCAGCAGGGATCCAGGGAGTCGCGAAAAACTGTTTTTT. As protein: CASRDPGSREKLFF.

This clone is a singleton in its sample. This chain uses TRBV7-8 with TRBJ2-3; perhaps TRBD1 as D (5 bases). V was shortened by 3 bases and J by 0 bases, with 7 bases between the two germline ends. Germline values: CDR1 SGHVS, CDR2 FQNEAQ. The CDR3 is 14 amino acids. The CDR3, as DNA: TGTGCCAGCAGCTTGACAGCAAGCACAGATACGCAGTATTTT. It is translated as CASSLTASTDTQYF. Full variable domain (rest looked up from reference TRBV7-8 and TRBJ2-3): GAGVSQSPRYKVAKRGQDVALRCDPISGHVSLFWYQQALGQGPEFLTYFQNEAQLDKSGLPSDRFFAERPEGSVSTLKIQRTQQEDSAVYLCASSLTASTDTQYFGPGTRLTVL.

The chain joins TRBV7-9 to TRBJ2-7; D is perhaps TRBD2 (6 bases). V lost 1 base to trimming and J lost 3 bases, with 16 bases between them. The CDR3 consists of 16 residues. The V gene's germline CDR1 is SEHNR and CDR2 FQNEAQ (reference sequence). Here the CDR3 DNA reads TGTGCCAGCAGCTTAGGAGTGCCTAGCGTGGGCTACGAGCAGTACTTC. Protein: CASSLGVPSVGYEQYF.

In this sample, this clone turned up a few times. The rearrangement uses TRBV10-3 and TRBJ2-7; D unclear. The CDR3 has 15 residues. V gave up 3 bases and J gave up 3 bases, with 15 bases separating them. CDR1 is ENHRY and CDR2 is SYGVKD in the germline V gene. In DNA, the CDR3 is TGTGCCATCAGTGACCCTGACCTGACTGTCTACGAGCAGTACTTC. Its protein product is CAISDPDLTVYEQYF.

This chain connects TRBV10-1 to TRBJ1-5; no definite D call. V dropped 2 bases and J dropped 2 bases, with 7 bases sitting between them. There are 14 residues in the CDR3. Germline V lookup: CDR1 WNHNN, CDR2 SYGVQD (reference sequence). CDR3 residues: CASSETDGNQPQHF. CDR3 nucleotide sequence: TGCGCCAGCAGTGAGACCGACGGCAATCAGCCCCAGCATTTT.

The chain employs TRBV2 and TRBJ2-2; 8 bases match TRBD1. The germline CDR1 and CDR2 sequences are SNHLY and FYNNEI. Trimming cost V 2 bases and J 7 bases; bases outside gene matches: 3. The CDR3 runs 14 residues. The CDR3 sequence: CASSERTGIGELFF. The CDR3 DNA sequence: TGTGCCAGCAGTGAAAGGACAGGGATCGGGGAGCTGTTTTTT.